The rows below give T cell receptor beta chains drawn from one sample of a study of blood T cell repertoires in COVID-19. Sequencing used immunoSEQ multiplex PCR; TCRdb keeps in-frame clones, though not all of them. Among over 50,000 clones listed, over 75% were seen once. The sample taken for sequencing was peripheral blood. These receptors were collected from a man in his fifties or sixties with acute or convalescent COVID-19. The CDR3 runs from the conserved cysteine through the conserved F or W. D genes are given only for firm matches. Expanded clones are given a class, and other clones once, few, many or no size at all.

cdr3_nt	cdr3_aa	clone_size	v_call	d_call	j_call
TGTGCCAGTAGTTCCCTGGGGGCGCGCGAGGAATTCCTCTATGGCTACACCTTC	CASSSLGAREEFLYGYTF	NA	TRBV19	NA	TRBJ1-2
TGCGCCAGCAGCCAAGATCCGGCGGGGAGTCTTAATTCACCCCTCCACTTT	CASSQDPAGSLNSPLHF	once	TRBV4-3	NA	TRBJ1-6
TGTGCCAGCAGCTACCCGGGGGGAGAGACCCAGTACTTC	CASSYPGGETQYF	NA	TRBV5-4	TRBD2	TRBJ2-5
TGTGCCAGCAGCTCCGGGGGGGCTAGCTCCTACGAGCAGTACTTC	CASSSGGASSYEQYF	NA	TRBV7-9	TRBD2	TRBJ2-7
TGTGCCAGCAGCAAAGATAGGACAGATTTCAGGTACACCGGGGAGCTGTTTTTT	CASSKDRTDFRYTGELFF	NA	TRBV21-1	NA	TRBJ2-2
TGTGCCAGTAGTAAGGCGGGAACCGGGCCCCAGCATTTT	CASSKAGTGPQHF	NA	TRBV19	NA	TRBJ1-5
TGTGCCAGCAGTGACGGTGACAGGGGGGGGCGCGAGCAGTACTTC	CASSDGDRGGREQYF	NA	TRBV6-1	TRBD1	TRBJ2-7
TGTGCCAGCAGCTTCACCTTTAGCGAAAAACTGTTTTTT	CASSFTFSEKLFF	NA	TRBV3-1/TRBV3-2	NA	TRBJ1-4
TGTGCCAGCAGCCCCCTTGGGGACAGTCACCTGTTTTTT	CASSPLGDSHLFF	NA	TRBV3-1/TRBV3-2	TRBD1	TRBJ1-4
TGTGCCAGCAGTTTTAGTTCTAACACTGAAGCTTTCTTT	CASSFSSNTEAFF	NA	TRBV27	NA	TRBJ1-1
TGTGCCAGCAGTAGTGGCCAGTTGGGCAATCAGCCCCAGCATTTT	CASSSGQLGNQPQHF	NA	TRBV6-2/TRBV6-3	NA	TRBJ1-5
TGTGCCAGCAGCTTAGTGGCAGCGCAGGGCTACACCTTC	CASSLVAAQGYTF	NA	TRBV7-9	NA	TRBJ1-2
TGTGCCTGGAGTGTCCCCGGGACAGGGAACACTGAAGCTTTCTTT	CAWSVPGTGNTEAFF	NA	TRBV30	TRBD1	TRBJ1-1
TGTGCCAGCAGCTTGGGGCGGGGGGGGTTGTGGCAAGAGACCCAGTACTTC	CASSLGRGGLWQETQYF	NA	TRBV7-2	TRBD2	TRBJ2-5
TGCGCCAGCAGCCAAGATATCCAGGGGGCCTATCAGCCCCAGCATTTT	CASSQDIQGAYQPQHF	NA	TRBV4-1	TRBD1	TRBJ1-5
TGTGCCAGCAGCCGATACCCTAGCGGGAGAAGAGAGACCCAGTACTTC	CASSRYPSGRRETQYF	once	TRBV11-2	TRBD2	TRBJ2-5
TGTGCCAGCAGTGAAAGACAGCTCTCTGGAAACACCATATATTTT	CASSERQLSGNTIYF	NA	TRBV2	NA	TRBJ1-3
TGTGCCAGCAGCGAGAGGGACTGGTATCAAGAGACCCAGTACTTC	CASSERDWYQETQYF	NA	TRBV9	NA	TRBJ2-5
TGTGCCAGCAGCTTGCCAGGGGAGACGACCTACAATGAGCAGTTCTTC	CASSLPGETTYNEQFF	NA	TRBV5-6	NA	TRBJ2-1
TGTGCCAGTAGTATAGAGGGACTAGCGGTGAATGAGCAGTTCTTC	CASSIEGLAVNEQFF	NA	TRBV19	TRBD2	TRBJ2-1
TGTGCCAGCAGCCGGGAGAGGGTTGGCTACACCTTC	CASSRERVGYTF	NA	TRBV7-2	NA	TRBJ1-2
TGTGCCAGCAGTGAATACAGGGACTTCCAAGAGACCCAGTACTTC	CASSEYRDFQETQYF	NA	TRBV25-1	NA	TRBJ2-5
TGTGCCAGCAGTTACTCACAGGGGGCGGTTTATGGCTACACCTTC	CASSYSQGAVYGYTF	once	TRBV6-5	TRBD1	TRBJ1-2
TGTGCCAGTTGGTCCGGAGGGAGCTACGAGCAGTACTTC	CASWSGGSYEQYF	NA	TRBV6-5	NA	TRBJ2-7
TGTGCCTGGGATGGGGGGGTCTCAGATACGCAGTATTTT	CAWDGGVSDTQYF	NA	TRBV30	TRBD2	TRBJ2-3
TGTGCCAGCAGCTCGACAGGGAGTGAAGCTTTCTTT	CASSSTGSEAFF	NA	TRBV5-4	TRBD1	TRBJ1-1
TGTGCCAGCAGCGACGGGACAGGGGCATTCCGTTATGAAGCTTTCTTT	CASSDGTGAFRYEAFF	NA	TRBV9	TRBD1	TRBJ1-1
TGTGCCAGCAGACCCCGACTCGGGGGCACTGAAGCTTTCTTT	CASRPRLGGTEAFF	NA	TRBV7-2	NA	TRBJ1-1
TGTGCCAGCATGAGGGGGGGGGCGTCTACAGATACGCAGTATTTT	CASMRGGASTDTQYF	NA	TRBV2	NA	TRBJ2-3
TGTGCCAGCAGGTCAGGGACAGGGGTTGGACAGCCCCAGCATTTT	CASRSGTGVGQPQHF	NA	TRBV6-5	TRBD1	TRBJ1-5
TGTGCCATCAGTGAGGTGGGACAGACAATGAACACTGAAGCTTTCTTT	CAISEVGQTMNTEAFF	NA	TRBV10-3	TRBD1	TRBJ1-1
TGTGCCAGCACCCCTACAGGAGTGGGCAATCAGCCCCAGCATTTT	CASTPTGVGNQPQHF	NA	TRBV6-2/TRBV6-3	NA	TRBJ1-5
TGTGCCAGCAGCGTTGCTCCAGCAGGCTCTGGAAACACCATATATTTT	CASSVAPAGSGNTIYF	few	TRBV9	NA	TRBJ1-3
TGTGCCAGCAGCTTTTTATCGGACAGGGGAGCTTCACCCCTCCACTTT	CASSFLSDRGASPLHF	NA	TRBV5-5	TRBD1	TRBJ1-6
TGTGCCAGCAGTAGGACTAGCGGGGGGGCGTATAGCACAGATACGCAGTATTTT	CASSRTSGGAYSTDTQYF	NA	TRBV3-1/TRBV3-2	TRBD2	TRBJ2-3
TGTGCCAGCAGTTACAAGGGGTTGGACACCGGGGAGCTGTTTTTT	CASSYKGLDTGELFF	NA	TRBV6-6	NA	TRBJ2-2
TGTGCCTGGAGTGTTGGAGGGAACACTGAAGCTTTCTTT	CAWSVGGNTEAFF	NA	TRBV30	NA	TRBJ1-1
TGTGCCAGCAGCTTGGATGGGCAGATTAACTATGGCTACACCTTC	CASSLDGQINYGYTF	NA	TRBV5-4	NA	TRBJ1-2
TGTGCCAGCAGGACGGGAGTTCTCGGGGGAAACACCATATATTTT	CASRTGVLGGNTIYF	NA	TRBV6-5	NA	TRBJ1-3
TGTGCTAGTGGTTCGGGGCCGGGACTATTGAAAGATACGCAGTATTTT	CASGSGPGLLKDTQYF	NA	TRBV12-5	TRBD2	TRBJ2-3
TGTGCCAGCAGTGAATATTTGGGACAGGGGTTTGGGGGGTTACCCCTCCACTTT	CASSEYLGQGFGGLPLHF	NA	TRBV25-1	TRBD1	TRBJ1-6